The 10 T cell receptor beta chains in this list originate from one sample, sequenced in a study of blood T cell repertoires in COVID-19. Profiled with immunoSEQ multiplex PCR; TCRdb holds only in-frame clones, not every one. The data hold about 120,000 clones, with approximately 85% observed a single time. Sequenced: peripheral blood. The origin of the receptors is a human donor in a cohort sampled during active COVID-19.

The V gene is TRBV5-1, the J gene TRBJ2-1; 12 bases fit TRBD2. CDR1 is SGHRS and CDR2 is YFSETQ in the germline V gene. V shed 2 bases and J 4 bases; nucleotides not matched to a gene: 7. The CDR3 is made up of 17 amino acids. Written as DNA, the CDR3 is TGCGCCAGCAGCTTATCCCCTCTAGCGGGGGGGTACAATGAGCAGTTCTTC. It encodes CASSLSPLAGGYNEQFF.

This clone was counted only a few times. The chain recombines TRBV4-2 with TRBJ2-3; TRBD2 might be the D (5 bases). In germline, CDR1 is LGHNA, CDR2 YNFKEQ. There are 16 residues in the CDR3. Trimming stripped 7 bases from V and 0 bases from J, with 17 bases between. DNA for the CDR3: TGTGCCAGCAACCCTATCCCCCAGCGGAGCACAGATACGCAGTATTTT. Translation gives CASNPIPQRSTDTQYF.

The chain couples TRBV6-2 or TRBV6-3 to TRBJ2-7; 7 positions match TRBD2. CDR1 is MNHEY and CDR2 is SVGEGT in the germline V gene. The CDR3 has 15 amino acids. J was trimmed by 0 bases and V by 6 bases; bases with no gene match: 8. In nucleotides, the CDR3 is TGTGCCAGCAGCCCCTGGCGGGGGTACTCCTACGAGCAGTACTTC. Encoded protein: CASSPWRGYSYEQYF.

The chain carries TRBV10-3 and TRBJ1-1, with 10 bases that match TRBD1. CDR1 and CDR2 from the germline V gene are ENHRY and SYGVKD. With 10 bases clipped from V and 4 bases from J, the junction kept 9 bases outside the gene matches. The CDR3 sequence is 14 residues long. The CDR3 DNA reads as TGTGCCAGTTCCGTGACAGGGGGCTTCACTGAAGCTTTCTTT. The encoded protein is CASSVTGGFTEAFF.

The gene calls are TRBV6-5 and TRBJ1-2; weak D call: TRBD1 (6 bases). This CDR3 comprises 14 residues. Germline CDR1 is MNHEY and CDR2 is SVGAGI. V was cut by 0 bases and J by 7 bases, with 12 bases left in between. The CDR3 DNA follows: TGTGCCAGCAGTTACTCTCCAGGGGTTGTTGGCTACACCTTC. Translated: CASSYSPGVVGYTF.

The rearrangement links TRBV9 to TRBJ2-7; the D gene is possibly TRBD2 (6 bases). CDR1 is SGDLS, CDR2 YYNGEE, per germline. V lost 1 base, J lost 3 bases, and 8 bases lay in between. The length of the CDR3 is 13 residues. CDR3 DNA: TGTGCCAGCAGCGTATCCGGGGGCTACGAGCAGTACTTC. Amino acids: CASSVSGGYEQYF.

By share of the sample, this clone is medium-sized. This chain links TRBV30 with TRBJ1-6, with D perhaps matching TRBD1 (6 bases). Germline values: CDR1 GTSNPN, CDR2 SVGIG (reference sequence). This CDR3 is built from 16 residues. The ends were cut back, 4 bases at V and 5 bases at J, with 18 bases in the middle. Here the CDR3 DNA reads TGTGCCTGGACTCGACGTGGGGGCGAAGATAATTCACCCCTCCACTTT. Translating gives CAWTRRGGEDNSPLHF.

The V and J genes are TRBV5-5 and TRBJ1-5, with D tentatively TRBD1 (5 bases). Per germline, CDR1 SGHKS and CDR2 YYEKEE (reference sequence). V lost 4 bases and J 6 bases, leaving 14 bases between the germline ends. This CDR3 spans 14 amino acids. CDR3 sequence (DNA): TGTGCCAGCAGCGCGGGGACCTTGGCTCAGCCCCAGCATTTT. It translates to CASSAGTLAQPQHF.

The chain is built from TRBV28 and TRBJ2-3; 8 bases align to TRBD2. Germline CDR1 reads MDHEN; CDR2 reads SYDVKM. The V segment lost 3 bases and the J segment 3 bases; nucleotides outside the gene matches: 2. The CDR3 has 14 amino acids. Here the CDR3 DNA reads TGTGCCAGCAGTTTTTCTAGCGGGACAGATACGCAGTATTTT. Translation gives CASSFSSGTDTQYF.

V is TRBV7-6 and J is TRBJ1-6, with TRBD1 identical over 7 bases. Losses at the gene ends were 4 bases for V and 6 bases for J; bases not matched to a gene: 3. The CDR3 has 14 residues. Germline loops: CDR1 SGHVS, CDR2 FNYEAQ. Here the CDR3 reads CASSSGTANSPLHF. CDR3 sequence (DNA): TGTGCCAGCAGCTCGGGGACAGCTAATTCACCCCTCCACTTT.